One T cell receptor beta chain is described in this entry. Its antigen is not known. Each CD8+ T cell subset was sorted in triplicate, 330,000 or so cells each. The naive CD8+ gate required CD45RO-CCR7+CD27+CD95- phenotype. Researchers prepared the TRB cDNA libraries using 5' RACE with UMI labels. TCRdb reprocessed the 5' RACE reads, keeping one entry per CDR3 protein, no DNA. The sample has about 150,000 distinct CDR3 sequences. The data derive from a study of CXCR3-negative and CXCR3-positive naive CD8 T cells. Study-level information: Sequencing yielded roughly 130 million TRB reads, roughly 1.5 +/- 0.3 million per library. General study results and limits: Greater hydrophobicity was found in TRB CDR3s of CXCR3-positive naive cells than of CXCR3-negative naive cells.

This CDR3 is 13 amino acids long. Germline V gives CDR1 SGHRS, CDR2 YFSETQ. The chain combines TRBV5-1 with TRBJ2-7; without DNA, the TCRdb call of TRBD1 cannot be checked. Sequenced: naive CXCR3+ CD8+ T cells from blood. Subset meaning: CD45RO-CCR7+CD27+CD95- naive CD8+ T cells expressing CXCR3 (TNR3+). The sequence was collected from a human donor in good health. Some clones in this sample may be carry-over from other donors' samples. CDR3 loop: CSSSFTGRYEQYF.